This T cell receptor (beta chain) comes out of a study of blood T cell repertoires in COVID-19. Looking at the study overall: PBMCs, B-cell-depleted T cells, or T cells were the source of the cDNA or gDNA that made up the material.

In the authors' methods: The assay estimated nucleated cells by amplifying reference gene primers. Data came from immunoSEQ multiplex PCR; TCRdb stores just in-frame clones and leaves some out. V and J calls and clone size are those listed in that table; D and trimming were worked out from the DNA. The data show a few hundred thousand clones, roughly nine tenths seen once. The sequence came from a man between 18 and 29 years old who had recovered from COVID-19. The sample consisted of PBMCs or T cells enriched from blood (not recorded which).

This chain's CDR3 is CASSLVRQGARETQYF. The DNA for the CDR3 is TGTGCCAGCAGCTTGGTGAGACAGGGGGCTCGGGAGACCCAGTACTTC. The chain recombines TRBV5-4 with TRBJ2-5; 10 bases fit TRBD1. The V gene's germline CDR1 is SGHNT and CDR2 YYREEE (reference sequence). This CDR3 has 16 amino acids. Unmatched junction bases numbered 7, after V lost 0 bases and J lost 5 bases.